These 32 T cell receptor beta chains came from one sample sequenced in a study of OX40 agonist ivuxolimab in advanced cancers. TCRdb keeps only in-frame clones here, not all; method: immunoSEQ multiplex PCR. The table shows roughly 100,000 clones, with approximately 87% occurring only once. This sample comprised CD4+ or CD8+ T cells sorted from blood, obtained in a trial of the OX40 agonist ivuxolimab. The receptors were gathered from an adult with an advanced solid tumor such as melanoma, head and neck, liver or kidney cancer.

V gene TRBV19 combines with J gene TRBJ1-2; no definite D call. Per the germline V gene, CDR1 is LNHDA and CDR2 is SQIVND (reference sequence). Trimming shortened V by 8 bases and J by 3 bases, and 16 bases separated the two germline ends. The CDR3 runs to 14 residues. CDR3 loop: CASLSPGFDYGYTF. The CDR3 DNA follows: TGTGCCAGTCTTTCCCCAGGATTCGACTATGGCTACACCTTC.

This chain links TRBV25-1 with TRBJ1-1; no clear D gene. Trimming took 11 bases from V and 3 from J, leaving 10 bases between them. This CDR3 spans 11 amino acids. Germline V gives CDR1 MGHDK, CDR2 SYGVNS. The CDR3 spells CAVQSHTEAFF. CDR3 coding DNA: TGTGCCGTACAGAGCCACACTGAAGCTTTCTTT.

The chain joins TRBV7-9 to TRBJ2-1; D possibly corresponds to TRBD2 (5 bases). Germline lookup yields CDR1 SEHNR and CDR2 FQNEAQ (reference sequence). The V gene lost 5 bases and the J gene lost 5 bases, with 22 bases spanning the gap. The CDR3 sequence is 17 residues long. In nucleotides, the CDR3 is TGTGCCAGCAGCCTACCTAGGCGGCGGGCAGACGACAATGAGCAGTTCTTC. This sequence encodes CASSLPRRRADDNEQFF.

This rearrangement joins TRBV18 to TRBJ2-1; possibly TRBD1 for D (7 bases). Trimming shortened V by 0 bases and J by 9 bases, and 15 bases separated the two germline ends. Per the germline V gene, CDR1 is KGHSH and CDR2 is LQKENI. This CDR3 comprises 15 residues. The CDR3 sequence: CASSPPTGRYGEQFF. DNA for the CDR3: TGTGCCAGCTCACCACCGACAGGGAGGTATGGTGAGCAGTTCTTC. Variable domain in full (rest from reference TRBV18 and TRBJ2-1): NAGVMQNPRHLVRRRGQEARLRCSPMKGHSHVYWYRQLPEEGLKFMVYLQKENIIDESGMPKERFSAEFPKEGPSILRIQQVVRGDSAAYFCASSPPTGRYGEQFFGPGTRLTVL.

In nucleotides, the CDR3 is TGTGCCAGCAGCCAAGGGGGCACAGATACGCAGTATTTT. It translates to CASSQGGTDTQYF. V is TRBV14 and J is TRBJ2-3, with D hard to call. Germline-derived CDR1 and CDR2 are SGHDN and FVKESK. The CDR3 sequence is 13 residues long. Trimming took 1 base from V and 1 from J, leaving 3 bases between them.

The J gene is TRBJ1-2, the V gene TRBV30; unclear D gene. Germline V gives CDR1 GTSNPN, CDR2 SVGIG (reference sequence). CDR3 length: 13 residues. Trimming removed 4 bases from V and 1 base from J, with 10 bases in between. The CDR3 reads CAWTASNNYGYTF. The CDR3 DNA follows: TGTGCCTGGACAGCCTCTAATAACTATGGCTACACCTTC.

This clone has just one count. The chain links TRBV19 to TRBJ1-4; 9 bases align to TRBD1. Trimming took 6 bases from V and 5 from J; bases not matched to a gene: 7. CDR1 is LNHDA and CDR2 is SQIVND in the germline V gene (reference sequence). The CDR3 is 15 amino acids. For the CDR3, the DNA is TGTGCCAGTAGGGGGACCGGGACAGGGAATGAAAAACTGTTTTTT. This sequence encodes CASRGTGTGNEKLFF.

J is TRBJ2-1 and V is TRBV5-1; TRBD2 matches at 10 bases. CDR3 length: 14 residues. J gave up 8 bases and V 0 bases, and 2 bases lay outside the gene matches. Germline CDR1 SGHRS, CDR2 YFSETQ. CDR3 residues: CASSLGLAGDEQFF. The CDR3 nucleotides read TGCGCCAGCAGCTTGGGACTAGCGGGTGATGAGCAGTTCTTC. Full variable domain (remainder filled in from reference TRBV5-1 and TRBJ2-1): KAGVTQTPRYLIKTRGQQVTLSCSPISGHRSVSWYQQTPGQGLQFLFEYFSETQRNKGNFPGRFSGRQFSNSRSEMNVSTLELGDSALYLCASSLGLAGDEQFFGPGTRLTVL.

The V call is TRBV27, the J call TRBJ2-5; a weak D match, TRBD2 (6 bases). The V gene lost 2 bases and the J gene lost 1 base, with 20 bases spanning the gap. The CDR3 has 18 residues. Germline V CDR1 and CDR2: MNHEY, SMNVEV (reference sequence). Here the CDR3 DNA reads TGTGCCAGCAGTTTAACTCCTGCTCTCGCGGGGCCCCAAGAGACCCAGTACTTC. It yields the protein CASSLTPALAGPQETQYF.

The chain recombines TRBV30 with TRBJ1-1, with TRBD1 matching 8 bases. Germline V gene lookup returns CDR1 GTSNPN and CDR2 SVGIG (reference sequence). This CDR3 region has 13 residues. V lost 5 bases, J lost 2 bases, and 4 bases stayed unmatched. The CDR3 DNA sequence: TGTGCCTGGGGCAGGGGGCATAACACTGAAGCTTTCTTT. Its protein product is CAWGRGHNTEAFF.

This rearrangement joins TRBV5-6 to TRBJ2-3; no clear D. This CDR3 has 14 residues. Trimming took 6 bases from V and 2 from J, leaving 13 bases between them. Germline V lookup: CDR1 SGHDT, CDR2 YYEEEE. CDR3 residues: CASMRGPTTDTQYF. The CDR3 DNA is TGTGCCAGCATGCGTGGGCCGACCACAGATACGCAGTATTTT.

V usage is TRBV5-6 and J usage is TRBJ1-2; the D gene is possibly TRBD1 (5 bases). Trimming stripped 3 bases from V and 8 bases from J, with 17 bases between. There are 14 residues in the CDR3. The germline V gene has CDR1 SGHDT and CDR2 YYEEEE. The CDR3 loop is CASSSPTVRWGYTF. CDR3 nucleotide sequence: TGTGCCAGCAGCTCCCCGACAGTTCGGTGGGGCTACACCTTC.

The V call is TRBV7-2, the J call TRBJ1-2; D uncertain. Germline V gene lookup returns CDR1 SGHTA and CDR2 FQGNSA. V lost 0 bases and J 4 bases, leaving 15 bases between the germline ends. This CDR3 comprises 16 residues. The CDR3 protein is CASSLAVTGSFYGYTF. The CDR3 DNA reads as TGTGCCAGCAGCTTAGCCGTTACCGGGAGCTTCTATGGCTACACCTTC.

The V gene is TRBV18, the J gene TRBJ1-1, with D unclear. This CDR3 has 13 amino acids. Germline V lookup: CDR1 KGHSH, CDR2 LQKENI. Between the trimmed V and J ends, which lost 6 bases and 3 bases, there was a span of 11 bases. CDR3 sequence (DNA): TGTGCCAGCTCGGAAGGGCGGGACACTGAAGCTTTCTTT. Translated: CASSEGRDTEAFF.

The V and J genes are TRBV11-2 and TRBJ2-7; tentative D call: TRBD2 (5 bases). The CDR3 loop spans 15 amino acids. Germline CDR1 is SGHAT and CDR2 is FQNNGV. V lost 1 base to trimming and J lost 0 bases, with 10 bases between them. The CDR3 region is CASSLASGSSYEQYF. Written as DNA, the CDR3 is TGTGCCAGCAGCTTAGCAAGCGGTAGCTCCTACGAGCAGTACTTC.

The chain joins TRBV6-1 to TRBJ1-5; D gene unclear. CDR1 and CDR2 (germline): MNHNS, SASEGT. This CDR3 has 14 residues. V was shortened by 2 bases and J by 0 bases, with 5 bases between the two germline ends. The CDR3 here is CASSENISNQPQHF. The DNA of the CDR3 is TGTGCCAGCAGTGAAAACATTAGCAATCAGCCCCAGCATTTT.

CDR3 sequence: CASSARQGARDIQYF. As DNA, the CDR3 is TGTGCCAGCAGCGCTCGACAGGGGGCGAGGGACATTCAGTACTTC. This sequence joins TRBV9 and TRBJ2-4; 10 bases map to TRBD1. Trimming cost V 3 bases and J 8 bases; bases outside gene matches: 8. Germline CDR1 SGDLS, CDR2 YYNGEE. CDR3 length: 15 amino acids.

The chain recombines TRBV18 with TRBJ1-3; tentative D call: TRBD1 (6 bases). The CDR3 extends over 15 amino acids. CDR1 is KGHSH, CDR2 LQKENI, per germline. V lost 5 bases, J lost 3 bases, and 14 bases lay in between. The CDR3 loop is CASSSRTALGNTIYF. CDR3 coding DNA: TGTGCCAGCTCAAGTAGGACAGCCCTTGGAAACACCATATATTTT.

The rearrangement links TRBV5-6 to TRBJ1-5, with a weak D call TRBD1 (5 bases). CDR1 and CDR2 (germline): SGHDT, YYEEEE. Between the trimmed V and J ends, which lost 0 bases and 4 bases, there was a span of 8 bases. The CDR3 is 14 amino acids. This CDR3 is CASSLAGVNQPQHF. The CDR3, as DNA: TGTGCCAGCAGCTTGGCGGGGGTAAATCAGCCCCAGCATTTT.

This clone was picked up a small number of times. The chain employs TRBV4-2 and TRBJ2-1; the match to TRBD2 covers 13 bases. The CDR3 has 17 amino acids. In germline, CDR1 is LGHNA, CDR2 YNFKEQ. Unmatched junction bases numbered 8, after V lost 1 base and J lost 8 bases. Written as DNA, the CDR3 is TGTGCCAGCAGCCAAGCCGGACTAGCGGGGGTCGGGGATGAGCAGTTCTTC. Translated, it gives CASSQAGLAGVGDEQFF.

Written as DNA, the CDR3 is TGTGCCAGCAGTTCCGGACGGGGGAACACCGGGGAGCTGTTTTTT. This sequence encodes CASSSGRGNTGELFF. The V and J genes are TRBV7-2 and TRBJ2-2; maybe TRBD2 (5 bases). Looked up from germline, CDR1 is SGHTA and CDR2 is FQGNSA. There are 15 residues in the CDR3. V was shortened by 6 bases and J by 1 base, with 12 bases between the two germline ends.

The chain joins TRBV13 to TRBJ2-7; the D gene is possibly TRBD2 (6 bases). Germline CDR1 PRHDT, CDR2 FYEKMQ (reference sequence). The V gene lost 0 bases and the J gene lost 3 bases, with 18 bases spanning the gap. This CDR3 region has 17 residues. The CDR3 nucleotides are TGTGCCAGCAGCTTAGGGGGGTCCAGGAGGGACCTCTACGAGCAGTACTTC. It codes for CASSLGGSRRDLYEQYF.

The chain joins TRBV2 to TRBJ1-1; D is possibly TRBD1 (6 bases). CDR3 length equals 14 residues. Per germline, CDR1 SNHLY and CDR2 FYNNEI. V shed 8 bases and J shed 5 bases, with 18 bases lying between them. The CDR3 reads CASGLQGRGTEAFF. The CDR3 DNA sequence: TGTGCCAGCGGTCTCCAGGGGCGGGGGACTGAAGCTTTCTTT.

The chain uses TRBV5-1 and TRBJ1-1; the match to TRBD1 covers 8 bases. Germline V gene lookup returns CDR1 SGHRS and CDR2 YFSETQ. The CDR3 runs 16 residues. J was trimmed by 1 base and V by 0 bases; bases with no gene match: 5. The CDR3 bases are TGCGCCAGCAGCTTGGGGACCGGGACAGGGAACACTGAAGCTTTCTTT. Translating gives CASSLGTGTGNTEAFF.

The rearrangement joins TRBV7-2 to TRBJ2-5; 8 nucleotides align to TRBD2. V dropped 4 bases and J dropped 2; count of bases not matched to a gene: 15. The CDR3 has 18 amino acids. Germline-derived CDR1 and CDR2 are SGHTA and FQGNSA. The CDR3, as DNA: TGTGCCAGCAGCTCTGGCGGGGTAGCGGGATTACGGCAAGAGACCCAGTACTTC. Its translation: CASSSGGVAGLRQETQYF.

The chain has TRBV19 and TRBJ2-1; 9 positions agree with TRBD2. V shed 5 bases and J 9 bases; nucleotides not matched to a gene: 8. This CDR3 has 14 amino acids. The germline V gene has CDR1 LNHDA and CDR2 SQIVND (reference sequence). As DNA, the CDR3 is TGTGCCAGTAGTCCACAATCTAGCGGGGCTGAGCAGTTCTTC. Its protein is CASSPQSSGAEQFF.

This clone occurred a few times. The V gene is TRBV2, the J gene TRBJ2-7; TRBD2 aligns across 8 bases. The CDR3 covers 14 residues. With 4 bases clipped from V and 2 bases from J, the junction kept 4 bases outside the gene matches. CDR1 is SNHLY, CDR2 FYNNEI, per germline. The CDR3 loop reads CASSGPTSAYEQYF. DNA of the CDR3: TGTGCCAGCAGTGGACCGACTAGCGCCTACGAGCAGTACTTC.

The chain couples TRBV9 to TRBJ2-7; D is uncertain. Trimming took 0 bases from V and 0 from J, leaving 10 bases between them. The CDR3 runs to 15 residues. CDR1 and CDR2 (germline): SGDLS, YYNGEE. The DNA for the CDR3 is TGTGCCAGCAGCGTAGAAGGCCGAAGCTCCTACGAGCAGTACTTC. Protein: CASSVEGRSSYEQYF.

The chain employs TRBV5-1 and TRBJ1-1, with D tentatively TRBD1 (6 bases). Trimming took off 0 bases at V and 2 bases at J, with 8 bases between the two ends. CDR1 and CDR2 from the germline V gene are SGHRS and YFSETQ. This CDR3 has 14 residues. This CDR3 is CASSLGGQNTEAFF. The DNA of the CDR3 is TGCGCCAGCAGCTTGGGGGGACAAAACACTGAAGCTTTCTTT.

The genes are TRBV7-2 and TRBJ2-5, with 10 bases fitting TRBD1. Germline CDR1 and CDR2: SGHTA and FQGNSA. This CDR3 has 16 amino acids. With V trimmed by 5 bases and J by 0 bases, 6 bases remained unmatched. The CDR3, as DNA: TGTGCCAGCAGCGCGGGGACAGGGGCAAACCAAGAGACCCAGTACTTC. Translation: CASSAGTGANQETQYF.

This chain uses TRBV30 with TRBJ2-5; 7 bases align to TRBD2. Germline-derived CDR1 and CDR2 are GTSNPN and SVGIG (reference sequence). The CDR3 length is 14 residues. V lost 5 bases and J lost 4; bases outside the gene matches: 10. Written as DNA, the CDR3 is TGTGCCTGGGGGGGAGGGACCGTCGGAGAGACCCAGTACTTC. Translation gives CAWGGGTVGETQYF.

This clone was seen only once. V and J are TRBV19 and TRBJ1-2; a weak D match, TRBD1 (6 bases). The V end lost 5 bases, the J end lost 6 bases, and 10 bases lay between the germline ends. Germline V CDR1 and CDR2: LNHDA, SQIVND (reference sequence). The CDR3 covers 12 residues. The CDR3 loop reads CASSPGADGYTF. In nucleotides, the CDR3 is TGTGCCAGTAGTCCAGGGGCGGATGGCTACACCTTC.